The rows below give T cell receptor beta chains drawn from one sample of a study of neoadjuvant anti-PD-1 for oral cavity cancer. TCRdb keeps only in-frame clones here, not all; method: immunoSEQ multiplex PCR. There are nearly 15,000 clones in the sample; 40% occur only once, and about 39% lies in the top ten. This specimen was tumor tissue, taken after nivolumab (anti-PD-1) treatment. Receptor source: a person between 35 and 79 years old with oral cavity squamous cell carcinoma. CDR3s include the opening cysteine and the closing phenylalanine or tryptophan. A D gene is named only where the DNA matches it firmly. Clone size appears in some rows only: once, few, many, or a class for an expanded clone.

D gene	V gene	clone size	J gene	CDR3 protein	CDR3 DNA
.	TRBV25-1	.	TRBJ2-2	CASRLMTGELFF	TGTGCCAGTCGTCTAATGACCGGGGAGCTGTTTTTT
.	TRBV6-1	.	TRBJ1-4	CASSPMWNNEKLFF	TGTGCCAGCAGTCCCATGTGGAATAATGAAAAACTGTTTTTT
TRBD1	TRBV5-4	few	TRBJ2-1	CASSGTGQGAREQFF	TGTGCCAGCAGCGGGACTGGACAGGGGGCGCGGGAGCAGTTCTTC
.	TRBV15	many	TRBJ1-1	CATSTVEGGRAFF	TGTGCCACCAGCACCGTGGAGGGAGGGAGAGCTTTCTTT
.	TRBV12-5	few	TRBJ2-1	CASGPPGGENYNEQFF	TGTGCTAGTGGTCCCCCAGGCGGGGAGAATTACAATGAGCAGTTCTTC
.	TRBV6-6	.	TRBJ2-7	CASSPRAEQYF	TGTGCCAGCAGCCCGCGGGCCGAGCAGTACTTC
.	TRBV5-1	once	TRBJ2-3	CASSLGDRRSTDTQYF	TGCGCCAGCAGCTTGGGAGACAGAAGAAGCACAGATACGCAGTATTTT
.	TRBV29-1	.	TRBJ1-1	CSVEVREAFF	TGCAGCGTTGAAGTCCGTGAAGCTTTCTTT
.	TRBV21-1	.	TRBJ1-5	CASSKEGGSNQPQHF	TGTGCCAGCAGCAAAGAGGGGGGGAGCAATCAGCCCCAGCATTTT
.	TRBV5-4	.	TRBJ2-1	CASSAYNEQFF	TGTGCCAGCAGCGCTTACAATGAGCAGTTCTTC
.	TRBV5-1	.	TRBJ1-1	CASSAAYGLGYTEAFF	TGCGCCAGCAGCGCCGCCTATGGGTTAGGATACACTGAAGCTTTCTTT
.	TRBV7-2	.	TRBJ2-2	CASRVQGTTGELFF	TGTGCCAGCAGGGTACAGGGAACCACCGGGGAGCTGTTTTTT
.	TRBV29-1	.	TRBJ2-3	CSVEVAGRAQYF	TGCAGCGTTGAAGTCGCTGGGCGTGCGCAGTATTTT
TRBD2	TRBV9	few	TRBJ2-1	CASSAGGAGGPQEQFF	TGTGCCAGCAGCGCAGGTGGAGCGGGGGGGCCCCAGGAGCAGTTCTTC
.	TRBV10-3	.	TRBJ2-3	CAISNPGLGSTDTQYF	TGTGCCATCAGCAACCCGGGACTCGGGAGCACAGATACGCAGTATTTT
TRBD2	TRBV13	.	TRBJ2-7	CASSLGPGLAGGTYEQYF	TGTGCCAGCAGCTTAGGACCGGGACTAGCGGGGGGTACCTACGAGCAGTACTTC
.	TRBV2	once	TRBJ2-1	CASSLGSGEQFF	TGTGCCAGCAGCCTCGGATCAGGCGAGCAGTTCTTC
.	TRBV7-6	medium-sized	TRBJ2-2	CASSPRTGQGGELFF	TGTGCCAGCAGCCCTCGGACGGGCCAGGGCGGGGAGCTGTTTTTT
.	TRBV28	.	TRBJ1-5	CTIGQPYNNQPQHF	TGTACGATTGGACAGCCTTACAACAATCAGCCCCAGCATTTT
TRBD1	TRBV7-7	once	TRBJ2-2	CASSIDRAGELFF	TGTGCCAGCAGCATAGACAGGGCCGGGGAGCTGTTTTTT
TRBD1	TRBV4-3	.	TRBJ1-5	CASSQDRTGGLSQPQHF	TGCGCCAGCAGCCAAGATCGGACAGGGGGCTTGAGTCAGCCCCAGCATTTT
TRBD2	TRBV2	.	TRBJ2-2	CASERGAGGSGTGELFF	TGTGCCAGCGAGAGGGGAGCGGGGGGGAGCGGCACCGGGGAGCTGTTTTTT
.	TRBV19	.	TRBJ1-1	CASSSGHSTEAFF	TGTGCCAGTAGCTCGGGACACTCCACTGAAGCTTTCTTT
.	TRBV18	medium-sized	TRBJ2-5	CASSPQGAETQYF	TGTGCCAGCTCACCCCAGGGAGCAGAGACCCAGTACTTC
.	TRBV18	.	TRBJ2-1	CASSPRRETSLFF	TGTGCCAGCTCACCCCGCCGGGAGACTAGTCTGTTCTTC
.	TRBV30	.	TRBJ2-4	CAWSVMGGAKNIQYF	TGTGCCTGGAGTGTAATGGGGGGAGCCAAAAACATTCAGTACTTC
.	TRBV15	.	TRBJ1-4	CATSRDSGPRDEKLFF	TGTGCCACCAGCAGAGATTCAGGGCCTCGGGATGAAAAACTGTTTTTT
TRBD2	TRBV2	.	TRBJ2-3	CASRELAGGPDTQYF	TGTGCCAGCAGGGAACTAGCGGGGGGGCCAGATACGCAGTATTTT
.	TRBV28	few	TRBJ1-1	CASSLQGNMNTEAFF	TGTGCCAGCAGTTTACAAGGGAACATGAACACTGAAGCTTTCTTT